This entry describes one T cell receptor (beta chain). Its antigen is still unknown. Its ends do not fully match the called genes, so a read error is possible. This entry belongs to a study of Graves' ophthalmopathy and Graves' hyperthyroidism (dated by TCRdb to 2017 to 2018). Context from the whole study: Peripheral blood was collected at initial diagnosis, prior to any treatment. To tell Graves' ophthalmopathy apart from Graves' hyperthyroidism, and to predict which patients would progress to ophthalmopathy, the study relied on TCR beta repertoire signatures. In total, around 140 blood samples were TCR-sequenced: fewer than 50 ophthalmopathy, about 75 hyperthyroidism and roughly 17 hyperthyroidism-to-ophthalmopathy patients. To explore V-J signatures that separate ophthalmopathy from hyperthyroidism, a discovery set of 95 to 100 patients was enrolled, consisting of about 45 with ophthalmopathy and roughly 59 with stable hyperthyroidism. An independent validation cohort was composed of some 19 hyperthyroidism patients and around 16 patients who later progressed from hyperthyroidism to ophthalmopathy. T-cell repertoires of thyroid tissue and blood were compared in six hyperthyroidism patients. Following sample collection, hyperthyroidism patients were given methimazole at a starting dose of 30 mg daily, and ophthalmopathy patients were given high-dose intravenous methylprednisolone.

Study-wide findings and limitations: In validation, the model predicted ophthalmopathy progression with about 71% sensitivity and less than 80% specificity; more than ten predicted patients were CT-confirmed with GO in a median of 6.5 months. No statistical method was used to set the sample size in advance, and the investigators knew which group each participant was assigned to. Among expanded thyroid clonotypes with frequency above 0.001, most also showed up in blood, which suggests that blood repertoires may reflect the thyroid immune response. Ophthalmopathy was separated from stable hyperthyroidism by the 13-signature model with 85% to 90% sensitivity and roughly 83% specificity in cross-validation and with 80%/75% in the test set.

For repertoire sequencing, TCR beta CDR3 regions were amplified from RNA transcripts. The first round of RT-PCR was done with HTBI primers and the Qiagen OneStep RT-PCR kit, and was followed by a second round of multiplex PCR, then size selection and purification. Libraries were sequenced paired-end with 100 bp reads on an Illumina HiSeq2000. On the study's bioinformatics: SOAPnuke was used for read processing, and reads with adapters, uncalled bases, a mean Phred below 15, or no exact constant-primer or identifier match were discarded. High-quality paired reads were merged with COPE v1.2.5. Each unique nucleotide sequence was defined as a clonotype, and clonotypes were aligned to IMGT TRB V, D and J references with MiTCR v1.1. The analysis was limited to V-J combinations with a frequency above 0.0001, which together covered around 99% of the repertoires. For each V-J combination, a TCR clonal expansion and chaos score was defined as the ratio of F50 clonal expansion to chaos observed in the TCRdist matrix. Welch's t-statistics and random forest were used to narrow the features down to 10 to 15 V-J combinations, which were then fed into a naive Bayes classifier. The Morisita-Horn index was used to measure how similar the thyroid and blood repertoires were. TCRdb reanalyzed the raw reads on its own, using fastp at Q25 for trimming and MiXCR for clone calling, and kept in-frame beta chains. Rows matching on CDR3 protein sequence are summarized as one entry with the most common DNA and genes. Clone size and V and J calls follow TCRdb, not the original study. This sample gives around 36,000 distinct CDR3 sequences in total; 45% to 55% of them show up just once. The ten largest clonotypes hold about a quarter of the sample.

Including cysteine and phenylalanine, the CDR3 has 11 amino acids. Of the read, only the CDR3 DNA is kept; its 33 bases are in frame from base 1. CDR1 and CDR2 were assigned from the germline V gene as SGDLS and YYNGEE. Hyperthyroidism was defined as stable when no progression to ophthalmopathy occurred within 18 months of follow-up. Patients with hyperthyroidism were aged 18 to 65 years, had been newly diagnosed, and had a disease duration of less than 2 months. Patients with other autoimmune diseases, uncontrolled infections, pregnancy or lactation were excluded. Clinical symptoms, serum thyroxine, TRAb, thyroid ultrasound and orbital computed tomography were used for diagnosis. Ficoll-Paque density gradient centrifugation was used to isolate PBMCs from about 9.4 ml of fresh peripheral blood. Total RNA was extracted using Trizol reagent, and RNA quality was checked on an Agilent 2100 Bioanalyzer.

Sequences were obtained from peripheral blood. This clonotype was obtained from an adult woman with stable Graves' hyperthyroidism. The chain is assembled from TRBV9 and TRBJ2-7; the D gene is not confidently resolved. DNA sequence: TGTGCCAGCAGTTACTCGAGAGAGCAGTCCTTC. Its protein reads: CASSYSREQSF. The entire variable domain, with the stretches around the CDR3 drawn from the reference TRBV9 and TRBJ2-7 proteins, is DSGVTQTPKHLITATGQRVTLRCSPRSGDLSVYWYQQSLDQGLQFLIQYYNGEERAKGNILERFSAQQFPDLHSELNLSSLELGDSALYFCASSYSREQSFGPGTRLTVT.